This T cell receptor beta chain originates from a study of post-analysis software for immune sequencing data. Study summary: Relapsing-remitting, secondary progressive and progressive-relapsing forms of multiple sclerosis all featured among disease courses.

Study-wide points: In patients, TRBV5-6, TRBV5-1 and TRBV20-1 belonged to five or six TRBV segments found more frequently than in controls. Normalized Chao1 diversity was significantly lower in multiple sclerosis patients than in controls.

Sequencing libraries made from TCR beta cDNA carried unique molecular identifiers. Starting from about 0.98 to 11 million T cells, the study yielded a few hundred thousand cDNA molecules. TCRdb used MiXCR to reprocess the PCR reads, holding one entry per CDR3 protein. In the table there are more than 500,000 distinct CDR3 sequences, approximately 31% of which are singletons. CDR3 length: 13 amino acids. Trimming cost V 8 bases and J 3 bases, with 13 bases left between them. CDR1 is LGHDT, CDR2 YNNKEL, per germline (reference sequence). About this clonotype itself: Its antigen is not identified.

The sample consisted of blood. The source of this sequence is a girl aged 2 to 17 with multiple sclerosis. The genes are TRBV3-1 and TRBJ1-1, with a tentative D call TRBD1 (6 bases). The CDR3 reads CASASSGDTEAFF. The CDR3, as DNA: TGTGCCAGCGCCTCATCAGGGGACACTGAAGCTTTCTTT.